Each of the 20 T cell receptor beta chains below was sequenced from the same sample in a study of tumor and adjacent non-tumor tissue in lung cancer. This sample's RNA came from whole unsorted tissue. A modified ARM-PCR protocol with three rounds of nested PCR amplified TCRbeta. MiXCR, applied by TCRdb to the multiplex PCR reads, yields one record per CDR3 protein. Here the sample spans 130,000 or so distinct CDR3 sequences, 55% to 75% being singletons. The sequenced material came from lung tumor tissue. These receptors all come from a man younger than 45 with non-small cell lung cancer.

This clonotype was detected a few times. The chain employs TRBV20-1 and TRBJ1-2; a weak D match, TRBD1 (6 bases). The CDR3 is 15 amino acids. Trimming removed 0 bases at V and 2 bases at J, with 13 bases between. Germline V gene lookup returns CDR1 DFQATT and CDR2 SNEGSKA (reference sequence). The CDR3 DNA follows: TGCAGTGCTAGAGATTCTAAACAGGGAAACTATGGCTACACCTTC. It codes for CSARDSKQGNYGYTF.

This clonotype was recorded only once. CDR3 nucleotide sequence: TGTGCCAGCGGCTCACAAAAACAGGGGGCAGGCACTGAAGCTTTCTTT. It yields the protein CASGSQKQGAGTEAFF. The chain couples TRBV5-4 to TRBJ1-1; 9 bases fit TRBD1. Germline V lookup: CDR1 SGHNT, CDR2 YYREEE (reference sequence). The V segment lost 7 bases and the J segment 4 bases; nucleotides outside the gene matches: 14. The CDR3 loop spans 16 amino acids.

This clonotype was picked up many times. V and J are TRBV6-5 and TRBJ2-4; TRBD1 aligns across 8 bases. The V gene's germline CDR1 is MNHEY and CDR2 SVGAGI. The CDR3 is made up of 15 amino acids. The junction had 8 bases not matched to a gene; V was cut back by 6 bases and J by 4 bases. CDR3 coding DNA: TGTGCCAGCAGAAAGGACAGGGATGTAAAAAACATTCAGTACTTC. This translates into CASRKDRDVKNIQYF.

On this clonotype itself: At one end the junction does not follow the germline gene, possibly because of a read error. CDR3 region: CANSFSGDTQYF. In nucleotides, the CDR3 is TGTGCCAACAGTTTTTCCGGAGATACGCAGTATTTT. The rearrangement links TRBV12-3 or TRBV12-4 to TRBJ2-3; D gene uncertain. There are 12 residues in the CDR3.

The sample holds a few counts of this clonotype. The V and J genes are TRBV6-5 and TRBJ1-1, with D uncertain. CDR1 and CDR2 from the germline V gene are MNHEY and SVGAGI. The CDR3 is made up of 13 amino acids. Trimming left V 2 bases short and J 6 bases short, with 10 bases between. CDR3 amino acids: CASSYVGTAEAFF. CDR3 coding DNA: TGTGCCAGCAGTTACGTCGGTACCGCTGAAGCTTTCTTT.

This clonotype has at least ten counts. The chain joins TRBV12-3 or TRBV12-4 to TRBJ2-3; the match to TRBD2 covers 13 bases. The CDR3 covers 15 residues. With 6 bases clipped from V and 5 bases from J, the junction kept 5 bases outside the gene matches. DNA for the CDR3: TGTGCCAGCAGCGAACTAGCGGGGGGGCAAGATACGCAGTATTTT. Amino acid sequence: CASSELAGGQDTQYF.

Comment on this clonotype: The junction departs from germline at one end; a sequencing error may be responsible. The chain uses TRBV4-1 and TRBJ2-7, with D possibly TRBD2 on 6 matching bases. The CDR3 is 15 amino acids. Looked up from germline, CDR1 is MGHRA and CDR2 is YSYEKL. DNA of the CDR3: TGCGTCAGCGGCCCCCCCCGGGACTCGACCTACGAGCAGTACTTC. Its protein is CVSGPPRDSTYEQYF.

The CDR3 DNA reads as TGTGCCAGCAGTCTCCCGGGACTACTGAATGAGCAGTTCTTC. It encodes CASSLPGLLNEQFF. The chain combines TRBV12-3 or TRBV12-4 with TRBJ2-1, with TRBD2 matching 7 bases. V trimming: 5 bases; J trimming: 7 bases; junction bases outside the gene matches: 8. The CDR3 covers 14 residues.

Comment on this clonotype: Mismatch with germline at one junction end may stem from a read error. The CDR3 coding sequence is TGTGCCAGCAGCGTCCGGGACTACGAGAACTATGGCTACGCCTTC. Amino acid sequence: CASSVRDYENYGYAF. The gene calls are TRBV28 and TRBJ1-2; maybe TRBD1 (5 bases). The V gene's germline CDR1 is MDHEN and CDR2 SYDVKM. The CDR3 has 15 amino acids.

A note on this clonotype: This may arise from a read error, as a much more abundant clone is one base away. The CDR3 carries no conserved terminal phenylalanine or tryptophan, so it likely arises from a read error. The DNA is omitted, as the CDR3 cannot be located on it reliably, and the CDR3 follows TCRdb's listing. The chain links TRBV6-6 to TRBJ1-2; TRBD1, the table's D call, lacks a check against the DNA. 11 amino acids form the CDR3, both terminal residues included. CDR1 is MNHNY and CDR2 is SVGAGI in the germline V gene (reference sequence). The CDR3 is CASTLDRVGTY.

The table lists this clonotype with a few counts. This chain uses TRBV30 with TRBJ1-1, with 7 positions matching TRBD1. The CDR3 is made up of 15 amino acids. Germline V CDR1 and CDR2: GTSNPN, SVGIG (reference sequence). J lost 3 bases, V lost 3 bases, and 10 bases had no gene match. The CDR3 DNA follows: TGTGCCTGGAGGACAGGGTCGCGGAGTTACACTGAAGCTTTCTTT. It codes for CAWRTGSRSYTEAFF.

This clonotype has just one count. This may come from a read error, since a much larger clone is one base off. CDR3 in DNA: TGTGTCAGCAGTTTTGCGGATTCAGAGACCCAGTACTTC. Protein product: CVSSFADSETQYF. The rearrangement uses TRBV12-3 or TRBV12-4 and TRBJ2-5; no reliable D call. The CDR3 is 13 residues long.

This clonotype was recorded a few times. V gene TRBV7-8 combines with J gene TRBJ1-2; weak D call: TRBD1 (6 bases). The CDR3 runs to 14 residues. The germline V gene has CDR1 SGHVS and CDR2 FQNEAQ. V was trimmed by 5 bases and J by 0 bases, leaving 10 bases between them. CDR3 sequence: CASSRDRSNYGYTF. DNA for the CDR3: TGTGCCAGCAGCCGCGACAGGTCTAACTATGGCTACACCTTC.

The J gene is TRBJ1-5, the V gene TRBV7-2, with a tentative D call TRBD1 (5 bases). The CDR3 consists of 14 residues. V gave up 8 bases and J gave up 2 bases, with 13 bases separating them. In germline, CDR1 is SGHTA, CDR2 FQGNSA. CDR3 DNA: TGTGCCAGCCAAGGCAGGGCCGGCAATCAGCCCCAGCATTTT. Protein sequence: CASQGRAGNQPQHF.

Note on this clonotype: The junction differs from germline at one of its ends, possibly a read error. CDR3 residues: CSVVGRIGSTIYF. The CDR3 DNA reads as TGCAGCGTTGTGGGCCGAATCGGAAGCACCATATATTTT. V and J are TRBV29-1 and TRBJ1-3; no clear D gene. The CDR3 contains 13 residues. The germline V gene has CDR1 SQVTM and CDR2 ANQGSEA.

This clonotype was recorded once. Without the conserved terminal phenylalanine or tryptophan, this CDR3 likely stems from a read error. The chain carries TRBV4-1 and TRBJ2-7; tentatively, D is TRBD1 (6 bases). Germline lookup yields CDR1 MGHRA and CDR2 YSYEKL. CDR3 size: 16 residues. This chain's CDR3 is CASCQDETGQTHEQYY. The CDR3 DNA reads as TGCGCCAGCTGCCAAGACGAGACAGGACAGACCCACGAGCAGTACTAC.

Here the CDR3 DNA reads TGCGCCAGCAGTCTGGAAGACACCGACTACGAGCAGTACTTC. Its protein product is CASSLEDTDYEQYF. The V call is TRBV5-1, the J call TRBJ2-7; D remains ambiguous. CDR3 length: 14 amino acids. Germline values: CDR1 SGHRS, CDR2 YFSETQ. Trimming took off 5 bases at V and 3 bases at J, with 15 bases between the two ends.

The J gene is TRBJ2-2, the V gene TRBV24-1, with D perhaps TRBD1 (5 bases). V was cut by 4 bases and J by 5 bases, with 10 bases left in between. CDR1 and CDR2 from the germline V gene are KGHDR and SFDVKD. CDR3 length: 14 residues. CDR3 sequence reads: CATSDVGATGELFF. The CDR3 DNA reads as TGTGCCACCAGTGACGTTGGGGCGACCGGGGAGCTGTTTTTT.

This clonotype was detected ten times or more. The rearrangement links TRBV4-1 to TRBJ1-6, with D unclear. This CDR3 comprises 13 residues. V shed 3 bases and J shed 9 bases, with 9 bases lying between them. Germline assignment: CDR1 MGHRA and CDR2 YSYEKL. The CDR3 DNA is TGCGCCAGCAGCCAGACGGGTAGTTCACCCCTCCACTTT. As protein: CASSQTGSSPLHF.

In this sample, this clonotype turned up once. The CDR3 does not end in the conserved phenylalanine or tryptophan, so this is likely a read error. The chain uses TRBV20-1 and TRBJ2-7; D is undetermined. The germline CDR1 and CDR2 sequences are DFQATT and SNEGSKA (reference sequence). The CDR3 is 14 residues long. The CDR3 sequence: CNARPTKFSYEQYL. In nucleotides, the CDR3 is TGCAATGCTAGACCCACAAAATTCTCCTACGAGCAGTACCTC.